The sequence of this TCR beta chain was determined in a study of T cells in tumors after PD-1 blockade. On the study more broadly: Daily vismodegib 150 mg continued in a subset of anti-PD-1-treated patients.

Input was roughly 616 ng to 6,004 ng of genomic DNA from tumor or blood. Profiled with immunoSEQ multiplex PCR; TCRdb holds only in-frame clones, not every one. Of about 59,000 clones in the sample, 80% were seen once. The V end was cut by 1 base, the J end by 7 bases, with 13 bases between. CDR3 length equals 15 residues. Germline CDR1 reads SNHLY; CDR2 reads FYNNEI. The TCR comes from a human donor with basal cell carcinoma. Sequencing was performed on PBMCs, taken before anti-PD-1 treatment. The V and J genes are TRBV2 and TRBJ1-4; TRBD1 is a possible D gene (5 bases). As DNA, the CDR3 is TGTGCCAGCAGTGAAGTTTGGGCAGGGATTGAAAAACTGTTTTTT. This encodes CASSEVWAGIEKLFF.